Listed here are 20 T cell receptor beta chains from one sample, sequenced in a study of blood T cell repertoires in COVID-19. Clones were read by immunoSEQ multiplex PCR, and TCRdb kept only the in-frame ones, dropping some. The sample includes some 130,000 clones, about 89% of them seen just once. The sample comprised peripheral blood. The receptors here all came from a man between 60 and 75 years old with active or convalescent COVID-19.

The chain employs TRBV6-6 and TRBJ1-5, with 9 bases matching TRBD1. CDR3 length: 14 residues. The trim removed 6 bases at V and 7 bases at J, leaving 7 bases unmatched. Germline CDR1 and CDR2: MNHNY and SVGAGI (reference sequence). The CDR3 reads CASRRTGDSQPQHF. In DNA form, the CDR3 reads TGTGCCAGCAGGCGGACAGGGGATAGCCAGCCCCAGCATTTT.

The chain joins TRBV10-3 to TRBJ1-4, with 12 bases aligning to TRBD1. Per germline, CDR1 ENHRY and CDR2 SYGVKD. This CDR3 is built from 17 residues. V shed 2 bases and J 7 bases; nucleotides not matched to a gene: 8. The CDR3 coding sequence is TGTGCCATCAGTGAGGTGGGACAGGGGGCGTATAGTGAAAAACTGTTTTTT. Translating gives CAISEVGQGAYSEKLFF.

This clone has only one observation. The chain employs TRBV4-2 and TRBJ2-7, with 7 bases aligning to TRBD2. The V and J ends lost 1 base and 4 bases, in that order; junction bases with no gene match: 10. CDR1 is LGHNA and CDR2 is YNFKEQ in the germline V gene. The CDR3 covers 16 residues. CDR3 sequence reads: CASSQGGTAGPYEQYF. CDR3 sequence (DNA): TGTGCCAGCAGCCAAGGGGGCACAGCGGGGCCATACGAGCAGTACTTC.

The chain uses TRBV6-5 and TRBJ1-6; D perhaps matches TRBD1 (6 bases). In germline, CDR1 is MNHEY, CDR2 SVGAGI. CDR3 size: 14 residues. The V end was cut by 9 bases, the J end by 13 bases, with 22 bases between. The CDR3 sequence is CASTQHDRPTPLHF. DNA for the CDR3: TGTGCCAGTACCCAACACGACAGGCCAACGCCCCTCCACTTT.

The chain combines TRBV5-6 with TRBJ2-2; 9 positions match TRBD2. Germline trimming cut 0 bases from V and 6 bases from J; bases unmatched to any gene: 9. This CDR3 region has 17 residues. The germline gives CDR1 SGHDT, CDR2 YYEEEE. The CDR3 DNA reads TGTGCCAGCAGCTTGGTGACTAGCGGCCGGGGGGCCGGGGAGCTGTTTTTT. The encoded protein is CASSLVTSGRGAGELFF.

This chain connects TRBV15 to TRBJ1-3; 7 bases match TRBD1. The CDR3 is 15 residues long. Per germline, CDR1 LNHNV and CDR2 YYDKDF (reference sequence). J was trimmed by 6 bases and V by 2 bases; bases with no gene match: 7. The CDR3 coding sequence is TGTGCCACCAGCAGACTTGGACAGGAGGAAAACACCATATATTTT. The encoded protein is CATSRLGQEENTIYF.

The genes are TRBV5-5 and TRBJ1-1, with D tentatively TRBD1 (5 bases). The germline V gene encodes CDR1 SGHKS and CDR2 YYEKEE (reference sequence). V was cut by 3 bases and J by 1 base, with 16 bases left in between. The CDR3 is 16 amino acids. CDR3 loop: CASSSLAGRRNTEAFF. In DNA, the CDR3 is TGTGCCAGCAGCTCCCTTGCGGGACGCCGGAACACTGAAGCTTTCTTT.

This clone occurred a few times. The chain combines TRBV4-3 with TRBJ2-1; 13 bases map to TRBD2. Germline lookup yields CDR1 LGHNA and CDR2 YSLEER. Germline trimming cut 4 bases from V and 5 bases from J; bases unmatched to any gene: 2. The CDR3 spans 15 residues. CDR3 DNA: TGCGCCAGCAGCCCGGGACTAGCGGGAAACAATGAGCAGTTCTTC. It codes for CASSPGLAGNNEQFF.

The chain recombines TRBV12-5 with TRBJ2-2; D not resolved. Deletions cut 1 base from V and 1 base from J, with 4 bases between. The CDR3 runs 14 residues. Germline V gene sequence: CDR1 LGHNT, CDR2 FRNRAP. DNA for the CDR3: TGTGCTAGTGGTTTGGACTGGAACACCGGGGAGCTGTTTTTT. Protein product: CASGLDWNTGELFF.

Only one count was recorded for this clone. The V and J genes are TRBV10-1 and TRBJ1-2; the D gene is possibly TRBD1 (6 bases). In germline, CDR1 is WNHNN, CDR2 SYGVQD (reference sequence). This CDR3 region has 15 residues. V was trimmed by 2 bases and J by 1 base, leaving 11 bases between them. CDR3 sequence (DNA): TGCGCCAGCAGTGAGCCGGACAGATTTAACTATGGCTACACCTTC. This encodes CASSEPDRFNYGYTF.

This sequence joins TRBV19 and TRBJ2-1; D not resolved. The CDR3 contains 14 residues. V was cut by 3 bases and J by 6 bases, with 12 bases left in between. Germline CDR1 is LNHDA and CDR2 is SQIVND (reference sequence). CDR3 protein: CASSISVISNEQFF. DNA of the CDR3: TGTGCCAGTAGTATCTCAGTGATATCCAATGAGCAGTTCTTC.

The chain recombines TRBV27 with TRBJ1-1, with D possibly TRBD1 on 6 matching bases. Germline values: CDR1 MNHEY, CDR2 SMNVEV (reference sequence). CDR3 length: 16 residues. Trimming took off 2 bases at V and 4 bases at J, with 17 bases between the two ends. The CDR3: CASSLLWLGAGTEAFF. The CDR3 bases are TGTGCCAGCAGTTTACTCTGGTTGGGGGCCGGCACTGAAGCTTTCTTT.

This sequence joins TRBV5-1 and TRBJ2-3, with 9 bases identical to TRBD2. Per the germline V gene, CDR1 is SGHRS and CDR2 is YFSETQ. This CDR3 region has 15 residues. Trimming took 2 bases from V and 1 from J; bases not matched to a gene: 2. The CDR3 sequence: CASSFQRGGTDTQYF. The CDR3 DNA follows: TGCGCCAGCAGCTTTCAGCGGGGGGGCACAGATACGCAGTATTTT.

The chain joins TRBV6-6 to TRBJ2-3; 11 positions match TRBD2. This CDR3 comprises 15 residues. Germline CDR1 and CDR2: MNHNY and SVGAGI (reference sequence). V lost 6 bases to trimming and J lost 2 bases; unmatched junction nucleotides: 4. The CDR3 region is CASRTSGTYTDTQYF. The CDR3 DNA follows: TGTGCCAGCAGGACTAGCGGGACCTACACAGATACGCAGTATTTT.

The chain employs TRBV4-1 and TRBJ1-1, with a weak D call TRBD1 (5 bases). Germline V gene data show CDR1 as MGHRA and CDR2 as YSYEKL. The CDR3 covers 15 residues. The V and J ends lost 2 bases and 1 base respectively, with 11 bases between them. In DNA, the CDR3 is TGCGCCAGCAGCCAACAACAGGCTTCGAACACTGAAGCTTTCTTT. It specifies CASSQQQASNTEAFF.

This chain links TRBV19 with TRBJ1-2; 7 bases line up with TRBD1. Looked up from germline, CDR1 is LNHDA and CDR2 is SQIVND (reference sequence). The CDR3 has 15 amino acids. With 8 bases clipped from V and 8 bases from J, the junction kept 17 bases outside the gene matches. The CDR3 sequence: CASGRYIDRVRGYTF. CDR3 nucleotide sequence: TGTGCCAGTGGGAGATACATAGACAGGGTTCGCGGCTACACCTTC.

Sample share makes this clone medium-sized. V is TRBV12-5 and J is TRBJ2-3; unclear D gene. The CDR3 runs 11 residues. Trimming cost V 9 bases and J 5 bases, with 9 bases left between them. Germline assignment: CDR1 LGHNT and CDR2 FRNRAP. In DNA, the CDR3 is TGTGCTAGCGCCTCGGGAGATACGCAGTATTTT. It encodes CASASGDTQYF.

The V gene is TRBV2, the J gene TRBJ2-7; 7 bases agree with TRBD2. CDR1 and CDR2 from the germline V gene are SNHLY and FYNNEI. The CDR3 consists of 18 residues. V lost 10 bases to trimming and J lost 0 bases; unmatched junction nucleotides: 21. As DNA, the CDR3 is TGTGCCACCGAACCGGGACTACCACCTTCGACATCCTCCTACGAGCAGTACTTC. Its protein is CATEPGLPPSTSSYEQYF.

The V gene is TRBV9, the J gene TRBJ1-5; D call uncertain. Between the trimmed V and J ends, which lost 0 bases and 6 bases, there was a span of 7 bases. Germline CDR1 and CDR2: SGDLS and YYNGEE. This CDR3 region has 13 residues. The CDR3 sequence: CASSVGEGQPQHF. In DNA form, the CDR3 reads TGTGCCAGCAGCGTAGGAGAGGGTCAGCCCCAGCATTTT. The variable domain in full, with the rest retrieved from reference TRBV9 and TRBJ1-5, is DSGVTQTPKHLITATGQRVTLRCSPRSGDLSVYWYQQSLDQGLQFLIQYYNGEERAKGNILERFSAQQFPDLHSELNLSSLELGDSALYFCASSVGEGQPQHFGDGTRLSIL.

The CDR3 loop is CASSSDSDIYNSPLHF. CDR3 sequence (DNA): TGTGCCAGCAGTTCCGATTCGGACATCTATAATTCACCCCTCCACTTT. V gene TRBV28 combines with J gene TRBJ1-6; D possibly corresponds to TRBD1 (5 bases). The CDR3 totals 16 residues. Trimming took 4 bases from V and 3 from J, leaving 13 bases between them. Germline CDR1 is MDHEN and CDR2 is SYDVKM. Looking up the rest from reference TRBV28 and TRBJ1-6 gives the full variable domain: DVKVTQSSRYLVKRTGEKVFLECVQDMDHENMFWYRQDPGLGLRLIYFSYDVKMKEKGDIPEGYSVSREKKERFSLILESASTNQTSMYLCASSSDSDIYNSPLHFGNGTRLTVT.